This T cell receptor beta chain was found in a study of T cells in Graves' hyperthyroidism and ophthalmopathy. Amplified TCR beta CDR3 regions derived from RNA transcripts. HTBI primers were the set used in a first-round RT-PCR of the TCR CDR3. TCRdb re-called the multiplex PCR reads through MiXCR, storing one row per CDR3 protein. The sample has about 560,000 distinct CDR3 sequences, approximately 14% seen once. This clonotype occurred a few times. The receptor's source is a woman aged 30 to 39 with Graves' hyperthyroidism. The sample taken for sequencing was blood.

The CDR3 loop is CSVHGAGDYNEQFF. The CDR3 region has the DNA TGCAGCGTCCACGGGGCGGGAGATTACAATGAGCAGTTCTTC. J is TRBJ2-1 and V is TRBV29-1, with 7 bases aligning to TRBD2. V was clipped by 6 bases and J by 4 bases; unmatched bases: 9. This CDR3 spans 14 amino acids. The germline V gene encodes CDR1 SQVTM and CDR2 ANQGSEA.